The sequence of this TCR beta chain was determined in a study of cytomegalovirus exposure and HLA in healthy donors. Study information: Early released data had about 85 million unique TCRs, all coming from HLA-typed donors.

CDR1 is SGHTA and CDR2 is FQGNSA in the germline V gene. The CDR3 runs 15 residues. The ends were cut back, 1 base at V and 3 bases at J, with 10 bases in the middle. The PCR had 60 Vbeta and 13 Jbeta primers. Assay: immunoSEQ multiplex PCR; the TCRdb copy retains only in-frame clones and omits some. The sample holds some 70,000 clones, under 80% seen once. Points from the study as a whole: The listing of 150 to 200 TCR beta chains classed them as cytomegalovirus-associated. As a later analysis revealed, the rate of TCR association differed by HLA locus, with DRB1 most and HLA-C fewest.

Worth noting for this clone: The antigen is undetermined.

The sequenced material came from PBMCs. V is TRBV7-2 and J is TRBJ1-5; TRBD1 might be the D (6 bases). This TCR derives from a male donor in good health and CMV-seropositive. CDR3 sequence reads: CASSLVGGFNQPQHF. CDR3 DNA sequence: TGTGCCAGCAGCTTAGTAGGGGGTTTCAATCAGCCCCAGCATTTT.